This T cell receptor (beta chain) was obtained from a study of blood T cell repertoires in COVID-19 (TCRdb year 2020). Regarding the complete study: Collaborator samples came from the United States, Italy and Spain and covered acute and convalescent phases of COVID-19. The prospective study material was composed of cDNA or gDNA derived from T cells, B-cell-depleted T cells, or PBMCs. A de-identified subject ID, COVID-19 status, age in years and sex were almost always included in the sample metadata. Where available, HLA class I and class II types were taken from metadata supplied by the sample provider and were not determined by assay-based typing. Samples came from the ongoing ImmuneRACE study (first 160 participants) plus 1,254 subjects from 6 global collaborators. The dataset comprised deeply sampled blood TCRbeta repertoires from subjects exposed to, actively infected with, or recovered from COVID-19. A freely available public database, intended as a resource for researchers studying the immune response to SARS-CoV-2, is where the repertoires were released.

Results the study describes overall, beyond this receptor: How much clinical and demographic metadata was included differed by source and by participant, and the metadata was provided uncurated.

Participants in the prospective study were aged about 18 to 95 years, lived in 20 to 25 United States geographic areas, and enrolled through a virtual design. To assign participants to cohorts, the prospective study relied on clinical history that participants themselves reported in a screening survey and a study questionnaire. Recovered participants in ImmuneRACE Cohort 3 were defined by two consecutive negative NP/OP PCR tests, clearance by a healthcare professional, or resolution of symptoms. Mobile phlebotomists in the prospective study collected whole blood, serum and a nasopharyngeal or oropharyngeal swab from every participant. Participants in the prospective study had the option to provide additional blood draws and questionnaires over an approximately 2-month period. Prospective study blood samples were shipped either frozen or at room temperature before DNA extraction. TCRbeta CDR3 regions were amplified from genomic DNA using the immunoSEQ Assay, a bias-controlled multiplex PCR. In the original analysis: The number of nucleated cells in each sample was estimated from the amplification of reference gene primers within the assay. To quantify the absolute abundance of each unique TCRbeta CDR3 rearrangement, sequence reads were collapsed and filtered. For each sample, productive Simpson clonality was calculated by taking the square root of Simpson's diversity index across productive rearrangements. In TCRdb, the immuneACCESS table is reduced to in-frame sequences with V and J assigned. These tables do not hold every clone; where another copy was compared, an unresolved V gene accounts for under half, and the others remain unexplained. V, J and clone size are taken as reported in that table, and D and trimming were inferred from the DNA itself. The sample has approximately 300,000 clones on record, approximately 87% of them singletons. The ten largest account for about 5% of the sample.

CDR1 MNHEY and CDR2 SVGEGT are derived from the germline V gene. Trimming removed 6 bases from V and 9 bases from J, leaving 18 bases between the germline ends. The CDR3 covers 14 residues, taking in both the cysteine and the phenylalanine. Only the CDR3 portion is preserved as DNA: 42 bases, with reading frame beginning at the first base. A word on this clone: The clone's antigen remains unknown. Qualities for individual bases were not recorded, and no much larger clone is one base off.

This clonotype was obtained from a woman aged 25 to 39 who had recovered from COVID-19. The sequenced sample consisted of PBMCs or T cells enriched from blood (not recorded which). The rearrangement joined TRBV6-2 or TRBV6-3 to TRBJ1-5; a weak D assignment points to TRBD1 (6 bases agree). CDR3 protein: CASSGQLVLGPQHF. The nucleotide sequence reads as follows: TGTGCCAGCAGCGGACAGCTGGTCCTGGGGCCCCAGCATTTT.